These T cell receptor beta chains were read from a single sample in a study of cytomegalovirus exposure and HLA in healthy donors. Profiled with immunoSEQ multiplex PCR; TCRdb holds only in-frame clones, not every one. The table has approximately 140,000 clones, roughly 78% seen once. Source material: PBMCs. The receptors originated from a man between 50 and 59 years old in good health and CMV-seropositive. The CDR3 runs from the conserved cysteine through the conserved F or W. D genes are given only for firm matches. Size values are once, few and many counts, or a class for expanded clones, and some rows have none.

TRBD2 | TRBJ2-3 | TRBV10-1 | 15 | - | CASSDLAGGTDTQYF | TGCGCCAGCAGTGATCTAGCGGGGGGCACAGATACGCAGTATTTT
TRBD1 | TRBJ1-5 | TRBV6-5 | 14 | - | CASSSGQGTQPQHF | TGTGCCAGCAGCAGCGGACAGGGCACTCAGCCCCAGCATTTT
- | TRBJ1-4 | TRBV7-8 | 15 | - | CASSPRAGANEKLFF | TGTGCCAGCAGCCCCCGGGCGGGGGCTAATGAAAAACTGTTTTTT
- | TRBJ2-7 | TRBV4-1 | 17 | - | CASSQGTRDKGAYEQYF | TGCGCCAGCAGCCAAGGGACTCGGGACAAGGGAGCCTACGAGCAGTACTTC
- | TRBJ2-1 | TRBV9 | 15 | - | CASSVGSPTYNEQFF | TGTGCCAGCAGCGTAGGGAGTCCCACCTACAATGAGCAGTTCTTC
- | TRBJ2-7 | TRBV10-3 | 10 | few | CAISAGEQYF | TGTGCCATCAGTGCAGGCGAGCAGTACTTC
TRBD2 | TRBJ2-1 | TRBV7-3 | 14 | - | CASSRTGTSVEQFF | TGTGCCAGCAGCCGGACCGGGACTAGCGTAGAGCAGTTCTTC
TRBD2 | TRBJ2-3 | TRBV28 | 16 | - | CASESPGLALTDTQYF | TGTGCCAGCGAAAGCCCCGGACTAGCTCTCACAGATACGCAGTATTTT
TRBD1 | TRBJ2-7 | TRBV18 | 13 | - | CASSRQGANEQYF | TGTGCCAGCTCGAGACAGGGGGCCAACGAGCAGTACTTC
- | TRBJ2-7 | TRBV18 | 16 | once | CASSPFAGGTSYEQYF | TGTGCCAGCTCACCATTCGCAGGGGGGACTTCCTACGAGCAGTACTTC
- | TRBJ1-5 | TRBV28 | 16 | - | CASTSDSTNGNQPQHF | TGTGCCAGCACCTCGGACAGCACAAATGGGAATCAGCCCCAGCATTTT